These T cell receptor beta chains were read from a single sample in a study of blood T cell repertoires in COVID-19. Clones were sequenced by immunoSEQ multiplex PCR, and TCRdb holds only the in-frame ones, with some missing. The table has more than 250,000 clones, more than 70% seen once; the top ten hold approximately 5.3%. Sequencing used PBMCs or T cells enriched from blood (not recorded which). Receptors originate from a woman in her twenties or thirties who had recovered from COVID-19. The CDR3 runs from the conserved cysteine through the conserved F or W. The order of the fields is J gene, D gene, clone size, V gene, CDR3 protein. A D gene is named only where the DNA matches it firmly. Not all rows give a size; the values are once, few, many and, for expanded clones, a class.

J: TRBJ2-7
D: TRBD1
size: -
V: TRBV3-1/TRBV3-2
CDR3: CASSLRQGARTSEQYF

J: TRBJ1-5
D: -
size: -
V: TRBV3-1/TRBV3-2
CDR3: CASSQGRRSNQPQHF

J: TRBJ1-1
D: TRBD1
size: -
V: TRBV18
CDR3: CASSPRPGQGPGTEAFF

J: TRBJ2-1
D: -
size: -
V: TRBV24-1
CDR3: CATSDKLRGINEQFF

J: TRBJ1-5
D: -
size: -
V: TRBV2
CDR3: CASRGGRNQPQHF

J: TRBJ2-1
D: TRBD2
size: -
V: TRBV12-5
CDR3: CASGLVRRGVLVASSYNEQFF

J: TRBJ1-2
D: -
size: -
V: TRBV11-2
CDR3: CASSRFSVIGGDRGYTF

J: TRBJ2-3
D: -
size: -
V: TRBV4-2
CDR3: CASSQDFRGTDTQYF

J: TRBJ1-2
D: -
size: -
V: TRBV5-1
CDR3: CASRQESYGYTF

J: TRBJ2-7
D: -
size: -
V: TRBV28
CDR3: CASVSWRLSSYEQYF

J: TRBJ1-3
D: -
size: -
V: TRBV4-1
CDR3: CASSQRQESGNTIYF

J: TRBJ2-7
D: -
size: -
V: TRBV7-2
CDR3: CASSLDRDGYEQYF

J: TRBJ1-1
D: -
size: -
V: TRBV5-6
CDR3: CASRTGRVGNTEAFF

J: TRBJ1-2
D: -
size: -
V: TRBV5-1
CDR3: CASSFNGETNYGYTF

J: TRBJ2-2
D: TRBD2
size: -
V: TRBV6-6
CDR3: CASSPTRGGVNTGELFF

J: TRBJ1-5
D: -
size: few
V: TRBV28
CDR3: CASSLVGGPSNQPQHF

J: TRBJ1-2
D: TRBD1
size: -
V: TRBV7-9
CDR3: CASSFEGAGINYGYTF

J: TRBJ2-5
D: -
size: -
V: TRBV21-1
CDR3: CASSLHSGTQYF

J: TRBJ1-2
D: TRBD1
size: -
V: TRBV5-1
CDR3: CASSLQGVGYGYTF

J: TRBJ1-2
D: TRBD1
size: -
V: TRBV6-5
CDR3: CASSPDRDLGGYTF

J: TRBJ2-5
D: TRBD1
size: -
V: TRBV28
CDR3: CASSGTARYQETQYF

J: TRBJ2-2
D: -
size: -
V: TRBV4-3
CDR3: CASSPTTAHDTGELFF

J: TRBJ2-5
D: -
size: -
V: TRBV5-1
CDR3: CASKGEATQETQYF

J: TRBJ2-7
D: -
size: -
V: TRBV6-5
CDR3: CASSYWTEGAYEQYF

J: TRBJ1-1
D: -
size: -
V: TRBV7-9
CDR3: CASSLLEAFF

J: TRBJ2-7
D: -
size: -
V: TRBV6-2/TRBV6-3
CDR3: CASSLDGIPYEQYF

J: TRBJ1-4
D: -
size: -
V: TRBV6-2/TRBV6-3
CDR3: CASSYRSGHTTNEKLFF

J: TRBJ2-4
D: -
size: -
V: TRBV28
CDR3: CASSLSDIQYF

J: TRBJ1-3
D: -
size: -
V: TRBV15
CDR3: CATSRDRGGPAGNTIYF

J: TRBJ2-5
D: -
size: -
V: TRBV29-1
CDR3: CSVRIDRKETQYF

J: TRBJ1-1
D: -
size: -
V: TRBV24-1
CDR3: CATSASWNTEAFF

J: TRBJ1-4
D: -
size: -
V: TRBV5-3
CDR3: CAGTTNEKLFF

J: TRBJ1-2
D: -
size: -
V: TRBV7-2
CDR3: CASSERGGIRYTF

J: TRBJ2-7
D: TRBD1
size: -
V: TRBV19
CDR3: CASSRTGTHYEQYF

J: TRBJ1-5
D: TRBD1
size: -
V: TRBV23-1
CDR3: CASSRSQGAGSNQPQHF

J: TRBJ1-5
D: -
size: -
V: TRBV2
CDR3: CASSTGNPGQPQHF

J: TRBJ1-3
D: -
size: few
V: TRBV6-5
CDR3: CASRDRQFPGHTIYF

J: TRBJ2-3
D: TRBD2
size: -
V: TRBV20-1
CDR3: CSASFLGRTDTQYF

J: TRBJ2-7
D: -
size: once
V: TRBV5-1
CDR3: CASSLGGAHRQQYF

J: TRBJ1-2
D: -
size: -
V: TRBV15
CDR3: CATSRDGLNGGYYGYTF

J: TRBJ2-3
D: TRBD2
size: -
V: TRBV9
CDR3: CASASGGALDTQYF

J: TRBJ2-2
D: TRBD1
size: -
V: TRBV7-9
CDR3: CASSSPGQGTPGELFF

J: TRBJ1-6
D: TRBD1
size: -
V: TRBV7-6
CDR3: CASSQSTGSNSPLHF

J: TRBJ2-7
D: TRBD1
size: -
V: TRBV19
CDR3: CASRRTGGYEQYF

J: TRBJ1-2
D: TRBD1
size: -
V: TRBV10-3
CDR3: CAIRPGQDHGYTF

J: TRBJ1-1
D: -
size: -
V: TRBV24-1
CDR3: CATSDGDIRHTEAFF

J: TRBJ1-1
D: -
size: -
V: TRBV9
CDR3: CASSVESDTEAFF

J: TRBJ1-6
D: -
size: many
V: TRBV7-6
CDR3: CASSLWRNSPLHF

J: TRBJ1-1
D: -
size: -
V: TRBV28
CDR3: CASSLVGNTEAFF

J: TRBJ1-1
D: TRBD1
size: -
V: TRBV3-1/TRBV3-2
CDR3: CASSELGGPNTEAFF

J: TRBJ1-6
D: -
size: -
V: TRBV4-1
CDR3: CASSQDRGNSPLHF

J: TRBJ1-3
D: -
size: -
V: TRBV7-9
CDR3: CASSFRLFSGNTIYF

J: TRBJ2-1
D: TRBD2
size: -
V: TRBV7-9
CDR3: CASSLALAGGNNEQFF

J: TRBJ1-1
D: -
size: -
V: TRBV5-5
CDR3: CASSSRRNTEAFF

J: TRBJ1-3
D: TRBD1
size: -
V: TRBV6-8
CDR3: CASRLVPGQGGSSGNTIYF